This TCR beta chain comes out of a study of blood T cell repertoires in COVID-19. Profiling relied on immunoSEQ multiplex PCR, and the TCRdb table lists in-frame clones only, not all of them. The table has about 97,000 clones, about 87% seen once. Per germline, CDR1 MGHRA and CDR2 YSYEKL. There are 14 residues in the CDR3. Trimming removed 2 bases from V and 1 base from J, with 5 bases in between. A few counts support this clone. The receptor's source is a human donor in a cohort sampled during active COVID-19. What was sequenced was peripheral blood. This chain uses TRBV4-1 with TRBJ2-2, with a possible D match to TRBD1 (5 bases). The CDR3 here is CASSQQGNTGELFF. In DNA, the CDR3 is TGCGCCAGCAGCCAACAGGGGAACACCGGGGAGCTGTTTTTT.